The 6 T cell receptor beta chains presented below share a single source sample, sequenced in a study of cytomegalovirus exposure and HLA in healthy donors. The PCR made use of 60 Vbeta and 13 Jbeta primers. The assay was immunoSEQ multiplex PCR, and TCRdb's table has in-frame clones only and misses some. The sample lists 85,000 to 110,000 clones, over 70% seen once, with about 4.1% in the top ten. Sequences were obtained from PBMCs. The receptor set was obtained from a middle-aged man in good health and CMV-seropositive.

The V and J genes are TRBV19 and TRBJ2-6, with TRBD2 matching 10 bases. The J segment lost 0 bases and the V segment lost 3 bases, leaving 8 bases of the junction unmatched. CDR1 is LNHDA and CDR2 is SQIVND in the germline V gene (reference sequence). The CDR3 is 19 amino acids. The CDR3 loop reads CASSMVRTSGYSGANVLTF. The CDR3 bases are TGTGCCAGTAGTATGGTAAGGACTAGCGGATACTCTGGGGCCAACGTCCTGACTTTC.

The chain couples TRBV27 to TRBJ1-2, with a tentative D call TRBD1 (5 bases). This CDR3 has 15 residues. With 2 bases removed from V and 8 bases from J, the gap between germline ends came to 18 bases. In germline, CDR1 is MNHEY, CDR2 SMNVEV (reference sequence). The CDR3 spells CASSLNRGFLAGYTF. Written as DNA, the CDR3 is TGTGCCAGCAGTTTAAACCGGGGGTTCCTGGCGGGCTACACCTTC.

Worth noting for this clone: A junction boundary mismatches the germline segment, possibly from a read error. The chain uses TRBV7-9 and TRBJ1-2, with 7 bases lining up with TRBD1. The germline V gene encodes CDR1 SEHNR and CDR2 FQNEAQ (reference sequence). This CDR3 has 16 amino acids. The CDR3 region has the DNA TGTTCCAGCAGCTCCAGACAGGGCCCCATCGACTATGGCTACACCTTC. It is translated as CSSSSRQGPIDYGYTF. The complete variable domain, with remaining parts taken from reference TRBV7-9 and TRBJ1-2, reads DTGVSQNPRHKITKRGQNVTFRCDPISEHNRLYWYRQTLGQGPEFLTYFQNEAQLEKSRLLSDRFSAERPKGSFSTLEIQRTEQGDSAMYLCSSSSRQGPIDYGYTFGSGTRLTVV.

This chain uses TRBV21-1 with TRBJ2-2; the table calls TRBD2, which could not be checked here. TRBV21-1 is deemed a pseudogene. The CDR3 has 19 residues. The CDR3 DNA is TGTGCCAGCAGCAACCTCGGGGTAGCGGGAGGCTTGGACACCGGGGAGCTGTTTTTT. Translated: CASSNLGVAGGLDTGELFF.

The V and J genes are TRBV6-5 and TRBJ2-7, with D maybe TRBD1 (5 bases). The CDR3 runs 14 residues. The germline V gene has CDR1 MNHEY and CDR2 SVGAGI. The ends were cut back, 3 bases at V and 2 bases at J, with 11 bases in the middle. CDR3 sequence: CASSYDQGAYEQYF. The CDR3 nucleotides are TGTGCCAGCAGTTATGACCAGGGTGCCTACGAGCAGTACTTC.

The chain recombines TRBV4-2 with TRBJ2-3; 11 nucleotides agree with TRBD2. The CDR3 sequence is 13 residues long. Germline assignment: CDR1 LGHNA and CDR2 YNFKEQ. The V and J ends lost 0 bases and 12 bases, in that order; junction bases with no gene match: 2. The CDR3: CASSQELAGAQYF. Here the CDR3 DNA reads TGTGCCAGCAGCCAAGAACTAGCGGGAGCTCAGTATTTT.